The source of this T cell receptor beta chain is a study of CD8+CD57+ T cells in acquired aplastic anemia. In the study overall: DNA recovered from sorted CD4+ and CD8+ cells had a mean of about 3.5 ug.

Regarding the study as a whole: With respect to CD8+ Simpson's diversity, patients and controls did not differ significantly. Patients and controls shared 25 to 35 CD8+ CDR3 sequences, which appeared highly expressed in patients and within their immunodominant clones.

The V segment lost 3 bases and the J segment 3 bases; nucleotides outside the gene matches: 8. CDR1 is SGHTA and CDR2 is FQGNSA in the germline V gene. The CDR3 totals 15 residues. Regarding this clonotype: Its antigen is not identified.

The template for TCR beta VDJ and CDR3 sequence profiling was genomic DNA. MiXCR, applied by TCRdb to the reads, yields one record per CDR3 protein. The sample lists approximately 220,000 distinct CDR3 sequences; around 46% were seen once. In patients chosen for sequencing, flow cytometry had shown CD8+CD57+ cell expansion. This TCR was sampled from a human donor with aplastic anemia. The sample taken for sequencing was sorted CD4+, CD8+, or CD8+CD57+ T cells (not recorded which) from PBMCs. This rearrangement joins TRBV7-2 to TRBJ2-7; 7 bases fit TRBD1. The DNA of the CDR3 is TGTGCCAGCAGCTTGAACAGGGGAGAGGTCTACGAGCAGTACTTC. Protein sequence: CASSLNRGEVYEQYF.